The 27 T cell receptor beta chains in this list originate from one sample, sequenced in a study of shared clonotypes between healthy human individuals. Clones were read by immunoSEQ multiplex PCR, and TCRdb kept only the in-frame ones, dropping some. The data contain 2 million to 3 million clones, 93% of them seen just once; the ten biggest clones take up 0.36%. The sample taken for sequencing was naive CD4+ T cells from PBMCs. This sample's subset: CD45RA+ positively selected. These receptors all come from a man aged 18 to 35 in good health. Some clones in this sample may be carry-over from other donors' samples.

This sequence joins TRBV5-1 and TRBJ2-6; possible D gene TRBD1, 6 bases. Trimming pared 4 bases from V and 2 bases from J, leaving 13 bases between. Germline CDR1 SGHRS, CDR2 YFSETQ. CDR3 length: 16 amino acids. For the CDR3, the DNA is TGCGCCAGCAGCGCAGGGGCTATAACTGGGGCCAACGTCCTGACTTTC. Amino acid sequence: CASSAGAITGANVLTF.

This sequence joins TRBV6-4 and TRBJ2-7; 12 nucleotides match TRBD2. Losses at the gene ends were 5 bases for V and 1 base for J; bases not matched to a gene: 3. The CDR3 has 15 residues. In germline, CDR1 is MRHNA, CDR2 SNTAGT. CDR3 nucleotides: TGTGCCAGCAGTCGGACTAGCGGGAAGTCCTACGAGCAGTACTTC. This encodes CASSRTSGKSYEQYF.

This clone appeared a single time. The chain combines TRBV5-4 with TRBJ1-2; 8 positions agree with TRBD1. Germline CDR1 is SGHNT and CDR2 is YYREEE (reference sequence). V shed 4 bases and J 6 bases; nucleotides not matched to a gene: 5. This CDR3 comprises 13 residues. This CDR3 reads CASSKTGGDGYTF. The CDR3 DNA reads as TGTGCCAGCAGCAAAACAGGGGGAGATGGCTACACCTTC.

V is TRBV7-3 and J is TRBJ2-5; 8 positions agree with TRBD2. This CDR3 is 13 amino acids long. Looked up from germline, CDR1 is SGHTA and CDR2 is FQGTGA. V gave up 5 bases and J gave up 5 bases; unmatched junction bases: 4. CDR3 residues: CASSRGLGETQYF. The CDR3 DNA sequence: TGTGCCAGCAGCCGGGGACTAGGGGAGACCCAGTACTTC.

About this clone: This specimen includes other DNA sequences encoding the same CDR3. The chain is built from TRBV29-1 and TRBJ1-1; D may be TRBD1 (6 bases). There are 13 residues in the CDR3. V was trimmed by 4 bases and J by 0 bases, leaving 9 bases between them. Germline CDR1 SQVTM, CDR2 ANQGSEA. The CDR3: CSVGGRLNTEAFF. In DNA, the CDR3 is TGCAGCGTTGGGGGGCGCCTGAACACTGAAGCTTTCTTT.

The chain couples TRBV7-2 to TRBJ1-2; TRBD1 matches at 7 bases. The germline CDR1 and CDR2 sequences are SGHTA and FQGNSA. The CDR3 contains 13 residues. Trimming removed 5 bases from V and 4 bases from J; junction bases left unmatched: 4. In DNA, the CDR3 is TGTGCCAGCAGCGGCAGGGGGACCTATGGCTACACCTTC. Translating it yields CASSGRGTYGYTF.

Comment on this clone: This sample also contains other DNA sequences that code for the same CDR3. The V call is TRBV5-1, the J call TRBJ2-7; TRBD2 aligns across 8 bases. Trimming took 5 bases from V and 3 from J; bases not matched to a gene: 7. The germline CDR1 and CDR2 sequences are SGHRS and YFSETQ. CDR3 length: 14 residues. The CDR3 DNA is TGCGCCAGCAGTCGATCCAGCGGGAGCTACGAGCAGTACTTC. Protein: CASSRSSGSYEQYF.

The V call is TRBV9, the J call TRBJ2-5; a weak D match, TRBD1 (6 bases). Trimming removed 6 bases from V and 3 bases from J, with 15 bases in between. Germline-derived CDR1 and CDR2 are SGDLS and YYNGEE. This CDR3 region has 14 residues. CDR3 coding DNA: TGTGCCAGCAATTTACAGGGCGGTGAAGAGACCCAGTACTTC. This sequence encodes CASNLQGGEETQYF.

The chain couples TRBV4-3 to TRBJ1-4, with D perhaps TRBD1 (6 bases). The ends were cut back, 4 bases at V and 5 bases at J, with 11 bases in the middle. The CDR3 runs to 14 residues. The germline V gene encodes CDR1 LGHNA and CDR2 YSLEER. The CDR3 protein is CASSRRGSNEKLFF. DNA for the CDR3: TGCGCCAGCAGCCGGAGGGGGTCCAATGAAAAACTGTTTTTT.

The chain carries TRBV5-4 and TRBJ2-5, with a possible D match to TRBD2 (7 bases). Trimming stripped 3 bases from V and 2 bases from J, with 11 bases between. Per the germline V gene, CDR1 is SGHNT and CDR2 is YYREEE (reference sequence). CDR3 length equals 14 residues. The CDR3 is CASSWGGAQETQYF. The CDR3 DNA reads TGTGCCAGCAGCTGGGGGGGGGCACAAGAGACCCAGTACTTC.

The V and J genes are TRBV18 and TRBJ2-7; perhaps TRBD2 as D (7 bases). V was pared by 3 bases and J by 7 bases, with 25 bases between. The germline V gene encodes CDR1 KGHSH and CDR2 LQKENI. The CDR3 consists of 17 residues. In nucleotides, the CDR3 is TGTGCCAGCTCACCGCCTTCGTGGGGGGGCGCGGGTAAAGAGCAGTACTTC. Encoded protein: CASSPPSWGGAGKEQYF.

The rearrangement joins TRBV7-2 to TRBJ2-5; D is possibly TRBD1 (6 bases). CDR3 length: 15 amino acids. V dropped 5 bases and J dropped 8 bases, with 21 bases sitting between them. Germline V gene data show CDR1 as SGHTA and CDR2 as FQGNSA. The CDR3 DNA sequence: TGTGCCAGCAGCCGGACAGCTCCCCGTGTGGGTACCCAGTACTTC. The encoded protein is CASSRTAPRVGTQYF.

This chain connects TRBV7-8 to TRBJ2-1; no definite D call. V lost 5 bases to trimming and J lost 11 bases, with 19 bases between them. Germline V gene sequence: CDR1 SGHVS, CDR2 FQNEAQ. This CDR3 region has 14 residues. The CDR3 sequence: CASSPRTLGEKQFF. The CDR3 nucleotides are TGTGCCAGCAGCCCAAGGACCCTCGGAGAAAAGCAGTTCTTC.

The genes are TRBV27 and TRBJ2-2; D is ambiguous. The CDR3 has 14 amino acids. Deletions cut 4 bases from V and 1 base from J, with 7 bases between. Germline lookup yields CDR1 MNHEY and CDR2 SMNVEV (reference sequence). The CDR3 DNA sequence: TGTGCCAGCAGTTCCCCAGGGAACACCGGGGAGCTGTTTTTT. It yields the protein CASSSPGNTGELFF.

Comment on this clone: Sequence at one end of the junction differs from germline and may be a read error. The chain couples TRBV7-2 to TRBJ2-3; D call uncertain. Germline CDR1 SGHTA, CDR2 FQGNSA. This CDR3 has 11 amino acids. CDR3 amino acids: CASSVALTQYF. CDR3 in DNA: TGTGCCAGCAGCGTAGCACTTACGCAGTATTTT.

CDR3 sequence reads: CASSQDRQGLYEQYF. For the CDR3, the DNA is TGTGCCAGCAGCCAAGATCGTCAGGGCTTATACGAGCAGTACTTC. This chain connects TRBV4-2 to TRBJ2-7; D perhaps matches TRBD1 (5 bases). Trimming left V 0 bases short and J 4 bases short, with 13 bases between. CDR3 length: 15 residues. Germline V gene data show CDR1 as LGHNA and CDR2 as YNFKEQ.

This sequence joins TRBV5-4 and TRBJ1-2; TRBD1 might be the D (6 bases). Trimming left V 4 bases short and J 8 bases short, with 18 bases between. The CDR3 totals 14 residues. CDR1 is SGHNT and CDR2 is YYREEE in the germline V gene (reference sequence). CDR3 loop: CASSLPMPTGGYTF. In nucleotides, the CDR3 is TGTGCCAGCAGCCTACCTATGCCGACAGGCGGCTACACCTTC. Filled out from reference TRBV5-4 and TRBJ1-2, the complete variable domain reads ETGVTQSPTHLIKTRGQQVTLRCSSQSGHNTVSWYQQALGQGPQFIFQYYREEENGRGNFPPRFSGLQFPNYSSELNVNALELDDSALYLCASSLPMPTGGYTFGSGTRLTVV.

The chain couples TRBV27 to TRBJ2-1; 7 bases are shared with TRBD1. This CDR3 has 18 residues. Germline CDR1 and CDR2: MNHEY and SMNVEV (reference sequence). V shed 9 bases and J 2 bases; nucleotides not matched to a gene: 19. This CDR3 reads CASNHYRAATGPYNEQFF. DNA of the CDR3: TGTGCCAGTAACCATTATCGGGCCGCGACAGGGCCCTACAATGAGCAGTTCTTC.

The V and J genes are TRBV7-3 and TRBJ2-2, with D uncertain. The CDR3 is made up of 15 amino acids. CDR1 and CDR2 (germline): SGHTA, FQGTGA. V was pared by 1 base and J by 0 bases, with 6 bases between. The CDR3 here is CASSLSRPNTGELFF. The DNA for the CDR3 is TGTGCCAGCAGCTTAAGTAGACCGAACACCGGGGAGCTGTTTTTT.

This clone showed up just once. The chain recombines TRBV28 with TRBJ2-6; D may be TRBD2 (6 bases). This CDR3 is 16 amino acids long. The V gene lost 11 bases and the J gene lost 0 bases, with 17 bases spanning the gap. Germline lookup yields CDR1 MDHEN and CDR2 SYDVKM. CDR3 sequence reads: CADLTEGISGANVLTF. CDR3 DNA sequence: TGTGCCGACTTGACGGAGGGGATCTCTGGGGCCAACGTCCTGACTTTC.

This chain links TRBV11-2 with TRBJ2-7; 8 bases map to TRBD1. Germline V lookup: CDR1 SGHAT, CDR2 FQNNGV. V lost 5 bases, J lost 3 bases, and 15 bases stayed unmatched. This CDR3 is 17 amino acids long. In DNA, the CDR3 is TGTGCCAGCAGCGTCATCCAGGGACAGGCGGTCGGCTACGAGCAGTACTTC. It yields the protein CASSVIQGQAVGYEQYF.

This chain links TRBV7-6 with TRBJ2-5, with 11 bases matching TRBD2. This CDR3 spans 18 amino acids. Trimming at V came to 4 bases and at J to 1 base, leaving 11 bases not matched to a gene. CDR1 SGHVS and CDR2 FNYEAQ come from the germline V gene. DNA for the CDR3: TGTGCCAGCAGCTCCGGGACACTAGCGGGAGTCCCCCAAGAGACCCAGTACTTC. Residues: CASSSGTLAGVPQETQYF.

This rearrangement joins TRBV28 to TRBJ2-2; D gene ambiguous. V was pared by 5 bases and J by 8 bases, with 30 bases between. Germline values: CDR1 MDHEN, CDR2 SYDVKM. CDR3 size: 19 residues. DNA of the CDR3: TGTGCCAGCAGTATTAGGGATACGCTAGTTTTGGTTCCAGTAGGGGAGCTGTTTTTT. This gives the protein CASSIRDTLVLVPVGELFF.

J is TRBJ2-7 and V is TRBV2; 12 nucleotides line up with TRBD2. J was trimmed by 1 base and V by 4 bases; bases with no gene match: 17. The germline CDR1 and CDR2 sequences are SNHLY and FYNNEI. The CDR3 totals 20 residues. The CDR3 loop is CASSVGGRSLLAGGSYEQYF. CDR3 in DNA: TGTGCCAGCAGTGTGGGTGGTAGATCCCTTCTAGCGGGAGGGTCCTACGAGCAGTACTTC.

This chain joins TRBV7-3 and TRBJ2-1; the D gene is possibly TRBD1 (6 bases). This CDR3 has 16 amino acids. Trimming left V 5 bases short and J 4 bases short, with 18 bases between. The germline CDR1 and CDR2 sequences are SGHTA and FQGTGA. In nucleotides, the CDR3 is TGTGCCAGCAGCCCTCGGGCCCTACAGGGTTACAATGAGCAGTTCTTC. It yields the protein CASSPRALQGYNEQFF.

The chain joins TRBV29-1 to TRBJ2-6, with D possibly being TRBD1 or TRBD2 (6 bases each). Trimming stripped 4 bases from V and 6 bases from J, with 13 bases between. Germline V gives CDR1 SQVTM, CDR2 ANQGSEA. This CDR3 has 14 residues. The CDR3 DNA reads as TGCAGCGTTGCGGGGGCCACGGAGGCCAACGTCCTGACTTTC. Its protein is CSVAGATEANVLTF.

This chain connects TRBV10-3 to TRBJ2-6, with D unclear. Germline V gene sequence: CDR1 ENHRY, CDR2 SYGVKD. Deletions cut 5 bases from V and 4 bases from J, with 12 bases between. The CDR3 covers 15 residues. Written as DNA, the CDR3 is TGTGCCATCAGTCAAGGGCTATTGGGGGCCAACGTCCTGACTTTC. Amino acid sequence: CAISQGLLGANVLTF.